The 29 T cell receptor beta chains given below trace back to one sample, sequenced in a study of sequential checkpoint blockade in melanoma. Treatment meaning: randomized to nivolumab then ipilimumab (arm A) or the reverse (arm B). Some clones are missing from TCRdb's copy, which holds only in-frame ones; the method was immunoSEQ multiplex PCR. This sample yields some 20,000 clones, of which roughly 80% are seen a single time; over 50% belongs to the top ten. The material was CD8+ T cells sorted from blood (inferred from file names), obtained from a patient given nivolumab and ipilimumab in sequence. Receptors originate from a human donor with melanoma.

The J gene is TRBJ2-7, the V gene TRBV20-1; tentative D call: TRBD1 (6 bases). This CDR3 is 11 amino acids long. Trimming removed 5 bases at V and 7 bases at J, with 12 bases between. From germline, CDR1 is DFQATT and CDR2 SNEGSKA (reference sequence). The CDR3 spells CSAEQGWEQYF. The CDR3 DNA sequence: TGCAGTGCTGAACAGGGCTGGGAGCAGTACTTC.

The chain combines TRBV6-6 with TRBJ2-5, with D perhaps TRBD1 (5 bases). The CDR3 sequence is 16 residues long. Trimming removed 6 bases from V and 5 bases from J, with 22 bases in between. Germline assignment: CDR1 MNHNY and CDR2 SVGAGI (reference sequence). The CDR3 reads CASSSAQGYTSETQYF. The DNA for the CDR3 is TGTGCCAGCAGCTCGGCTCAGGGTTACACCTCGGAGACCCAGTACTTC.

CDR3 coding DNA: TGTGCCAGCAGCCAAGATGGGTGGGTTAAGGAGGGCTACGAGCAGTACTTC. It yields the protein CASSQDGWVKEGYEQYF. The chain couples TRBV5-8 to TRBJ2-7; D might be TRBD2 (6 bases). The CDR3 contains 17 residues. The V gene's germline CDR1 is SGHTS and CDR2 YDEGEE. V lost 4 bases and J lost 3, with 23 bases in between.

This clone was observed once. This chain connects TRBV27 to TRBJ1-1; TRBD1 matches at 8 bases. This CDR3 is 15 amino acids long. The J segment lost 4 bases and the V segment lost 7 bases, leaving 11 bases of the junction unmatched. Germline CDR1 reads MNHEY; CDR2 reads SMNVEV (reference sequence). The CDR3 protein is CASTSPGGRSTEAFF. For the CDR3, the DNA is TGTGCCAGCACCTCCCCAGGGGGCAGGAGCACTGAAGCTTTCTTT.

The chain carries TRBV7-9 and TRBJ1-2; TRBD1 matches at 7 bases. With V trimmed by 5 bases and J by 8 bases, 11 bases remained unmatched. This CDR3 has 14 amino acids. Germline CDR1 and CDR2: SEHNR and FQNEAQ (reference sequence). This chain's CDR3 is CASSITGDPKGYTF. CDR3 DNA sequence: TGTGCCAGCAGCATCACAGGGGACCCGAAGGGCTACACCTTC.

The chain combines TRBV11-1 with TRBJ2-5, with D hard to call. Gene TRBJ2-7 matches the end of the DNA better, so the J call may be wrong. CDR1 is SGHAT, CDR2 FQDESV, per germline (reference sequence). This CDR3 has 13 residues. The CDR3 bases are TGTGCCAGCAGCTTACCAATGCGCTACGAGCAGTACTTC. Translated, it gives CASSLPMRYEQYF.

This clone was picked up a small number of times. The gene calls are TRBV7-9 and TRBJ1-3, with D tentatively TRBD1 (5 bases). CDR3 length equals 15 residues. Trimming took 5 bases from V and 4 from J, leaving 15 bases between them. Germline V CDR1 and CDR2: SEHNR, FQNEAQ (reference sequence). CDR3 in amino acids: CASSQHTGSGNTIYF. The CDR3 DNA follows: TGTGCCAGCAGCCAACACACAGGCTCCGGAAACACCATATATTTT.

This clone was recorded a few times. The chain employs TRBV19 and TRBJ2-5, with D hard to call. The CDR3 is 12 amino acids. V was trimmed by 3 bases and J by 5 bases, leaving 7 bases between them. Germline values: CDR1 LNHDA, CDR2 SQIVND (reference sequence). CDR3 coding DNA: TGTGCCAGTAGTATTACTCCCGAGACCCAGTACTTC. Translation gives CASSITPETQYF.

The chain couples TRBV10-2 to TRBJ2-7, with 10 bases matching TRBD1. V trimming: 6 bases; J trimming: 2 bases; junction bases outside the gene matches: 7. CDR3 length: 15 amino acids. Germline CDR1 reads WSHSY; CDR2 reads SAAADI. The CDR3 DNA is TGCGCCAGCAGCCTGGGAGGACAGGGGGCCTACGAGCAGTACTTC. Protein: CASSLGGQGAYEQYF.

The chain links TRBV27 to TRBJ1-1; a weak D match, TRBD1 (5 bases). CDR1 is MNHEY, CDR2 SMNVEV, per germline (reference sequence). This CDR3 has 13 amino acids. Trimming shortened V by 6 bases and J by 3 bases, and 11 bases separated the two germline ends. For the CDR3, the DNA is TGTGCCAGCAGAGGTTTGGGGCACACTGAAGCTTTCTTT. Translating gives CASRGLGHTEAFF.

The chain uses TRBV7-9 and TRBJ2-3, with a weak D call TRBD2 (7 bases). CDR3 length equals 15 residues. Looked up from germline, CDR1 is SEHNR and CDR2 is FQNEAQ (reference sequence). V dropped 8 bases and J dropped 2 bases, with 17 bases sitting between them. CDR3 sequence reads: CASEWGGGLTDTQYF. As DNA, the CDR3 is TGTGCCAGCGAATGGGGCGGGGGCCTCACAGATACGCAGTATTTT.

This chain links TRBV2 with TRBJ2-7, with TRBD1 matching over 7 bases. The V gene end was trimmed by 4 bases and the J gene end by 2 bases; junction bases not matched to a gene: 8. This CDR3 has 15 residues. In germline, CDR1 is SNHLY, CDR2 FYNNEI. The CDR3: CASSATTGLAYEQYF. CDR3 DNA sequence: TGTGCCAGCAGTGCCACGACAGGGCTGGCCTACGAGCAGTACTTC.

The V and J genes are TRBV7-2 and TRBJ1-3; tentative D call: TRBD1 (6 bases). V dropped 5 bases and J dropped 0 bases, with 14 bases sitting between them. Germline V CDR1 and CDR2: SGHTA, FQGNSA. This CDR3 is 16 amino acids long. CDR3 residues: CASSPGQFVSGNTIYF. CDR3 coding DNA: TGTGCCAGCAGCCCTGGACAGTTTGTCTCTGGAAACACCATATATTTT. Full variable domain (outside the CDR3, taken from reference TRBV7-2 and TRBJ1-3): GAGVSQSPSNKVTEKGKDVELRCDPISGHTALYWYRQSLGQGLEFLIYFQGNSAPDKSGLPSDRFSAERTGGSVSTLTIQRTQQEDSAVYLCASSPGQFVSGNTIYFGEGSWLTVV.

The chain combines TRBV7-9 with TRBJ1-3, with D possibly matching TRBD1 (5 bases). Trimming removed 1 base at V and 0 bases at J, with 13 bases between. The CDR3 extends over 17 amino acids. CDR1 and CDR2 (germline): SEHNR, FQNEAQ (reference sequence). The CDR3 protein is CASSLGASGSSGNTIYF. The DNA for the CDR3 is TGTGCCAGCAGCTTAGGCGCCTCAGGGTCCTCTGGAAACACCATATATTTT.

The chain is built from TRBV7-8 and TRBJ2-3; D is perhaps TRBD2 (6 bases). The CDR3 runs 15 residues. V was clipped by 3 bases and J by 2 bases, with 12 bases between them. The germline CDR1 and CDR2 sequences are SGHVS and FQNEAQ. CDR3 in amino acids: CASSLGGSLTDTQYF. CDR3 DNA: TGTGCCAGCAGCTTGGGGGGTTCCCTCACAGATACGCAGTATTTT.

For the CDR3, the DNA is TGCGCCAGCAGCCGAAACAGGGTCAATCAGCCCCAGCATTTT. It is translated as CASSRNRVNQPQHF. J is TRBJ1-5 and V is TRBV4-3, with D perhaps matching TRBD1 (6 bases). The CDR3 contains 14 residues. V was shortened by 4 bases and J by 3 bases, with 10 bases between the two germline ends. The germline CDR1 and CDR2 sequences are LGHNA and YSLEER.

This rearrangement joins TRBV18 to TRBJ2-6, with D perhaps matching TRBD2 (6 bases). Germline-derived CDR1 and CDR2 are KGHSH and LQKENI. The CDR3 extends over 18 amino acids. Trimming stripped 3 bases from V and 0 bases from J, with 15 bases between. CDR3 DNA sequence: TGTGCCAGCTCACCCAAACCGGGACTCGGCTCTGGGGCCAACGTCCTGACTTTC. Protein sequence: CASSPKPGLGSGANVLTF.

V usage is TRBV19 and J usage is TRBJ1-1, with 8 bases fitting TRBD1. With 0 bases clipped from V and 2 bases from J, the junction kept 11 bases outside the gene matches. This CDR3 comprises 18 residues. Germline lookup yields CDR1 LNHDA and CDR2 SQIVND (reference sequence). The CDR3 bases are TGTGCCAGTAGTATAGAATTCGGGCAGGGGGCCTTAAACACTGAAGCTTTCTTT. Protein: CASSIEFGQGALNTEAFF.

About this clone: Other DNA variants within this sample encode the same CDR3. The V gene is TRBV27, the J gene TRBJ1-5; TRBD1 might be the D (6 bases). CDR3 length: 16 amino acids. The V end lost 0 bases, the J end lost 3 bases, and 12 bases lay between the germline ends. Germline V gene lookup returns CDR1 MNHEY and CDR2 SMNVEV (reference sequence). The CDR3, as DNA: TGTGCCAGCAGTTTATCGGGCAGGGGCTACAATCAGCCCCAGCATTTT. Protein product: CASSLSGRGYNQPQHF.

The V call is TRBV7-6, the J call TRBJ1-1; 11 bases line up with TRBD1. The germline V gene encodes CDR1 SGHVS and CDR2 FNYEAQ. The CDR3 has 14 residues. V lost 6 bases to trimming and J lost 2 bases; unmatched junction nucleotides: 2. The CDR3 here is CASSGTGGNTEAFF. CDR3 nucleotide sequence: TGTGCCAGCAGTGGGACAGGGGGAAACACTGAAGCTTTCTTT.

V gene TRBV7-3 combines with J gene TRBJ1-2; 8 bases are shared with TRBD1. The J segment lost 3 bases and the V segment lost 0 bases, leaving 3 bases of the junction unmatched. The length of the CDR3 is 15 residues. Looked up from germline, CDR1 is SGHTA and CDR2 is FQGTGA. CDR3 loop: CASSLTGTGDYGYTF. The CDR3 DNA reads as TGTGCCAGCAGCTTAACCGGGACAGGCGACTATGGCTACACCTTC.

The V and J genes are TRBV11-2 and TRBJ1-2, with 8 positions matching TRBD1. Germline V gene data show CDR1 as SGHAT and CDR2 as FQNNGV. The CDR3 length is 18 residues. The J segment lost 1 base and the V segment lost 4 bases, leaving 14 bases of the junction unmatched. The CDR3 spells CASSSGRAGTGNNYGYTF. CDR3 coding DNA: TGTGCCAGCAGCTCCGGAAGAGCCGGGACAGGAAATAACTATGGCTACACCTTC. The full variable domain, in which reference TRBV11-2 and TRBJ1-2 provide the parts outside the CDR3, is EAGVAQSPRYKIIEKRQSVAFWCNPISGHATLYWYQQILGQGPKLLIQFQNNGVVDDSQLPKDRFSAERLKGVDSTLKIQPAKLEDSAVYLCASSSGRAGTGNNYGYTFGSGTRLTVV.

This rearrangement joins TRBV6-5 to TRBJ1-2, with D hard to call. V lost 5 bases and J 0 bases, leaving 13 bases between the germline ends. From germline, CDR1 is MNHEY and CDR2 SVGAGI. The CDR3 has 15 amino acids. Here the CDR3 reads CASSAEDGANYGYTF. For the CDR3, the DNA is TGTGCCAGCAGTGCGGAAGACGGAGCTAACTATGGCTACACCTTC.

The chain couples TRBV6-6 to TRBJ2-2; D is undetermined. V was cut by 6 bases and J by 8 bases, with 10 bases left in between. Per germline, CDR1 MNHNY and CDR2 SVGAGI (reference sequence). CDR3 size: 12 residues. The CDR3 here is CASSRSPGELFF. CDR3 DNA sequence: TGTGCCAGCAGCCGTTCTCCGGGGGAGCTGTTTTTT.

The V and J genes are TRBV4-3 and TRBJ2-2; TRBD1 might be the D (6 bases). Trimming left V 3 bases short and J 4 bases short, with 18 bases between. Germline-derived CDR1 and CDR2 are LGHNA and YSLEER. This CDR3 contains 17 residues. CDR3 amino acids: CASSQGTQGWGTGELFF. CDR3 nucleotide sequence: TGCGCCAGCAGCCAGGGAACACAGGGTTGGGGCACCGGGGAGCTGTTTTTT.

CDR3 region: CASSPSSGDQETQYF. The CDR3 DNA reads TGCGCCAGCAGCCCATCTAGCGGGGATCAAGAGACCCAGTACTTC. The rearrangement uses TRBV4-3 and TRBJ2-5, with 9 bases lining up with TRBD2. The junction had 5 bases not matched to a gene; V was cut back by 4 bases and J by 2 bases. The CDR3 spans 15 residues. Germline CDR1 reads LGHNA; CDR2 reads YSLEER.

The chain carries TRBV5-1 and TRBJ2-1; 7 bases agree with TRBD2. The V gene's germline CDR1 is SGHRS and CDR2 YFSETQ. The CDR3 loop spans 16 amino acids. V was pared by 6 bases and J by 1 base, with 10 bases of the junction left unmatched. The CDR3 region has the DNA TGCGCCAGCACCCGATGGGAGGGTAATTCCTACAATGAGCAGTTCTTC. It codes for CASTRWEGNSYNEQFF.

The chain combines TRBV7-2 with TRBJ1-1; 8 bases match TRBD1. The V gene end was trimmed by 4 bases and the J gene end by 6 bases; junction bases not matched to a gene: 10. Germline values: CDR1 SGHTA, CDR2 FQGNSA. The CDR3 spans 15 residues. CDR3 sequence (DNA): TGTGCCAGCAGCTCGTCGGACAGGGTATGGTCTGAAGCTTTCTTT. Amino acid sequence: CASSSSDRVWSEAFF.

The rearrangement links TRBV27 to TRBJ1-1; D might be TRBD1 (5 bases). The V gene's germline CDR1 is MNHEY and CDR2 SMNVEV (reference sequence). V lost 4 bases to trimming and J lost 4 bases, with 19 bases between them. The CDR3 covers 16 residues. The CDR3 nucleotides read TGTGCCAGCAGTTCCCTCTCGAAATCGGGGGTCACTGAAGCTTTCTTT. Its protein product is CASSSLSKSGVTEAFF.